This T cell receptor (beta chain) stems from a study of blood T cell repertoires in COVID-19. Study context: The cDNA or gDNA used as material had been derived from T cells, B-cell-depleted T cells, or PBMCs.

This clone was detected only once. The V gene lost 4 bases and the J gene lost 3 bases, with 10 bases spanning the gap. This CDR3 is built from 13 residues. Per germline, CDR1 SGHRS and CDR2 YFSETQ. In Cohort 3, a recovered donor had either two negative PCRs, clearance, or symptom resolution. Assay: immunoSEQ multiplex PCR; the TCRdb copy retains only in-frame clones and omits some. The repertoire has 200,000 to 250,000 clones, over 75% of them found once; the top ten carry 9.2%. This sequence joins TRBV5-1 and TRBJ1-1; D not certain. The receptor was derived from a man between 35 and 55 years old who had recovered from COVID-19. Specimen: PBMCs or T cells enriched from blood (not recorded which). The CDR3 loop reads CASSGQQDTEAFF. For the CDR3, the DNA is TGCGCCAGCAGCGGCCAGCAGGACACTGAAGCTTTCTTT.